Listed below are T cell receptor beta chains from one sample, sequenced in a study of blood T cell repertoires in COVID-19. Data came from immunoSEQ multiplex PCR; TCRdb stores just in-frame clones and leaves some out. Of approximately 250,000 clones listed, around 80% are singletons. Sequenced input: PBMCs or T cells enriched from blood (not recorded which). Every receptor here comes from a man aged 25-40 years with acute COVID-19. CDR3s leave out the opening cysteine and the closing phenylalanine or tryptophan. The order of the fields is J gene, D gene, V gene, CDR3 protein. A D gene is named only where the DNA matches it firmly.

j_call: TRBJ2-2
d_call: .
v_call: TRBV25-1
cdr3_aa: ASSESGDLANTGELF

j_call: TRBJ1-5
d_call: .
v_call: TRBV3-1/TRBV3-2
cdr3_aa: ASSQDQGYQPQH

j_call: TRBJ1-6
d_call: TRBD1
v_call: TRBV7-6
cdr3_aa: ASSPRGQGRFNSPLH

j_call: TRBJ2-1
d_call: TRBD1
v_call: TRBV7-9
cdr3_aa: ASSLTGGMNEQF

j_call: TRBJ1-1
d_call: .
v_call: TRBV19
cdr3_aa: ASSPRQSLNTEAF

j_call: TRBJ1-2
d_call: .
v_call: TRBV4-2
cdr3_aa: ASSQELDSAYYGYT

j_call: TRBJ2-5
d_call: .
v_call: TRBV9
cdr3_aa: ASSRDNAGAETQY

j_call: TRBJ2-2
d_call: .
v_call: TRBV13
cdr3_aa: ASSLDRTGELF

j_call: TRBJ2-3
d_call: TRBD2
v_call: TRBV24-1
cdr3_aa: ATRGEATTDTQY

j_call: TRBJ2-1
d_call: TRBD2
v_call: TRBV2
cdr3_aa: ASNDATSGANEQF

j_call: TRBJ1-4
d_call: TRBD1
v_call: TRBV11-3
cdr3_aa: ASSLGRQGTNEKLF

j_call: TRBJ2-1
d_call: TRBD1
v_call: TRBV24-1
cdr3_aa: ATSGAGTGTYNEQF

j_call: TRBJ1-4
d_call: .
v_call: TRBV3-1/TRBV3-2
cdr3_aa: ASTSGWREKLF

j_call: TRBJ1-2
d_call: .
v_call: TRBV19
cdr3_aa: ASSLGPGQPYGYT

j_call: TRBJ1-2
d_call: TRBD1
v_call: TRBV19
cdr3_aa: ASSSLYDRGLCT

j_call: TRBJ2-3
d_call: .
v_call: TRBV7-6
cdr3_aa: ASSLKGESQY

j_call: TRBJ2-1
d_call: TRBD2
v_call: TRBV7-9
cdr3_aa: ASRTPSGGADEQF

j_call: TRBJ1-4
d_call: TRBD1
v_call: TRBV11-2
cdr3_aa: ASSIQGASNEKLF

j_call: TRBJ2-1
d_call: .
v_call: TRBV2
cdr3_aa: ASSVVSGAWNEQF